The subject of this entry is one TCR beta chain. Its target antigen remains unknown. The input lacks base qualities; no much larger clone sits a single base away. These data belong to a study of blood T cell repertoires in COVID-19 (TCRdb year 2020). Describing the broader study: Collaborator samples came from the United States, Italy and Spain and covered acute and convalescent phases of COVID-19. The prospective study material was composed of cDNA or gDNA derived from T cells, B-cell-depleted T cells, or PBMCs. Subjects who had been exposed to COVID-19, were actively infected with it, or had recovered from it provided the deeply sampled blood TCRbeta repertoires that made up the dataset. A freely available public database, intended as a resource for researchers studying the immune response to SARS-CoV-2, is where the repertoires were released. Samples came from the ongoing ImmuneRACE study (first 160 participants) plus 1,254 subjects from 6 global collaborators. A de-identified subject ID, COVID-19 status, age in years and sex were almost always included in the sample metadata. Where HLA class I and class II types were available, the types were taken from metadata supplied by the sample provider, not from assay-based typing. The investigation overall reported the following: How much clinical and demographic metadata was included differed by source and by participant, and the metadata was provided uncurated.

TCRbeta CDR3 regions were amplified from genomic DNA by means of the immunoSEQ Assay, a bias-controlled multiplex PCR. From the authors' description of their analysis: Within the assay, amplification of reference gene primers was used to estimate how many nucleated cells each sample contained. Sequence reads were collapsed and filtered to measure the absolute abundance of every unique TCRbeta CDR3 rearrangement. For each sample, productive Simpson clonality was calculated as the square root of Simpson's diversity index across productive rearrangements. In TCRdb, the immuneACCESS table is reduced to in-frame sequences with V and J assigned. These tables do not hold every clone; where another copy was compared, an unresolved V gene accounts for under half, and the others remain unexplained. Clone size and V and J calls were adopted from that table, with D and trimming inferred from the DNA. Within this sample are around 140,000 clones, with about 80% of them counted one time only. Less than 4% of the sample is taken by the ten largest.

Collaborating institutions collected whole blood in K2EDTA tubes following their own protocols. For TCRbeta analysis, collaborators shipped samples in one of three forms: frozen whole blood, isolated PBMCs, or DNA extracted from either of those sample types. CDR1 and CDR2 were assigned from the germline V gene as SGHAT and FQNNGV. The germline V and J ends show losses of 8 bases and 0 bases respectively, and no gene match explains 8 bases of the junction. Reading from cysteine to phenylalanine, the CDR3 counts 16 amino acids. The kept DNA is CDR3 alone, 48 bases in frame from the first base. This sequence originates from a woman aged 60-70 years with acute or convalescent COVID-19. Sequences were obtained from peripheral blood. This sequence uses TRBV11-2 and TRBJ1-4, and 8 junction bases match TRBD1. Read as DNA, the sequence is TGTGCCAGCGGCCGGGACAGGTTAACAACTAATGAAAAACTGTTTTTT. Translation gives CASGRDRLTTNEKLFF.